The 12 T cell receptor beta chains reported below all come from one sample, sequenced in a study of blood T cell repertoires in COVID-19. Data came from immunoSEQ multiplex PCR; TCRdb stores just in-frame clones and leaves some out. The sample carries a few hundred thousand clones, nearly 90% recorded once. Sequenced input: PBMCs or T cells enriched from blood (not recorded which). The origin of the receptors is a man aged 30-40 years who had been exposed to COVID-19.

This clone was found once. V gene TRBV10-2 combines with J gene TRBJ1-4; D is unclear. Germline V lookup: CDR1 WSHSY, CDR2 SAAADI. V gave up 2 bases and J gave up 13 bases, with 11 bases separating them. The length of the CDR3 is 12 residues. CDR3 DNA: TGCGCCAGCAGTGAGAACCCTTGGAGACTGTTTTTT. Translation gives CASSENPWRLFF.

The chain carries TRBV7-8 and TRBJ2-2, with D possibly matching TRBD2 (5 bases). This CDR3 spans 13 amino acids. Germline-derived CDR1 and CDR2 are SGHVS and FQNEAQ. The germline V and J ends were trimmed by 2 bases and 7 bases, with 8 bases remaining between them. The CDR3 DNA reads as TGTGCCAGCAGCTTAAAGCGGAACGGGGAGCTGTTTTTT. As protein: CASSLKRNGELFF.

The J gene is TRBJ1-1, the V gene TRBV4-1; D is perhaps TRBD1 (5 bases). Germline V gives CDR1 MGHRA, CDR2 YSYEKL. Trimming removed 2 bases at V and 1 base at J, with 8 bases between. The CDR3 has 14 residues. In DNA, the CDR3 is TGCGCCAGCAGCCAACCCAGGGAGAACACTGAAGCTTTCTTT. Protein sequence: CASSQPRENTEAFF.

This chain joins TRBV6-2 or TRBV6-3 and TRBJ1-5, with TRBD1 matching over 7 bases. The CDR3 has 15 residues. Germline trimming cut 6 bases from V and 7 bases from J; bases unmatched to any gene: 12. CDR1 and CDR2 (germline): MNHEY, SVGEGT. The CDR3 DNA reads as TGTGCCAGCAGCCAAAAACAGGGGTTTATGCAGCCCCAGCATTTT. This encodes CASSQKQGFMQPQHF.

This clone showed up just once. The genes are TRBV19 and TRBJ1-6, with TRBD1 matching 10 bases. V lost 4 bases, J lost 8 bases, and 5 bases stayed unmatched. The CDR3 consists of 15 residues. Germline values: CDR1 LNHDA, CDR2 SQIVND (reference sequence). The CDR3 reads CASSTGTGADSPLHF. The CDR3 DNA sequence: TGTGCCAGTAGTACCGGGACAGGGGCTGATTCACCCCTCCACTTT.

The CDR3: CASSPPRTGGVETQYF. The CDR3, as DNA: TGTGCCAGCAGCCCACCTAGGACAGGGGGTGTTGAGACCCAGTACTTC. The chain joins TRBV7-2 to TRBJ2-5, with 10 bases fitting TRBD1. After removal of 5 bases from V and 5 bases from J, the junction contained 11 bases not matched to a gene. The CDR3 is 16 amino acids. CDR1 and CDR2 (germline): SGHTA, FQGNSA.

The chain uses TRBV4-2 and TRBJ2-5; 8 bases match TRBD1. V shed 0 bases, J shed 5 bases, and the junction held 5 bases outside the gene matches. Germline values: CDR1 LGHNA, CDR2 YNFKEQ. This CDR3 region has 15 residues. In nucleotides, the CDR3 is TGTGCCAGCAGCCAAGAAAGGACAGGGTGGGAGACCCAGTACTTC. As protein: CASSQERTGWETQYF.

The chain combines TRBV7-9 with TRBJ2-7, with a tentative D call TRBD1 (6 bases). There are 16 residues in the CDR3. CDR1 is SEHNR, CDR2 FQNEAQ, per germline (reference sequence). V lost 5 bases to trimming and J lost 5 bases, with 22 bases between them. The CDR3 loop is CASSPYRGRGTHEQYF. Here the CDR3 DNA reads TGTGCCAGCAGCCCATACCGGGGCAGGGGAACGCACGAGCAGTACTTC. The full variable domain, rest sourced from reference TRBV7-9 and TRBJ2-7, is DTGVSQNPRHKITKRGQNVTFRCDPISEHNRLYWYRQTLGQGPEFLTYFQNEAQLEKSRLLSDRFSAERPKGSFSTLEIQRTEQGDSAMYLCASSPYRGRGTHEQYFGPGTRLTVT.

The J gene is TRBJ2-2, the V gene TRBV5-1, with 8 bases aligning to TRBD1. CDR1 is SGHRS, CDR2 YFSETQ, per germline. The CDR3 is 13 amino acids. The V gene end was trimmed by 6 bases and the J gene end by 6 bases; junction bases not matched to a gene: 4. The CDR3 spells CASTYRGSGELFF. The CDR3 DNA is TGCGCCAGCACATACAGGGGGTCCGGGGAGCTGTTTTTT.

The CDR3 sequence: CASTREGAAQPQHF. The CDR3 nucleotides are TGTGCCAGTACAAGAGAAGGGGCTGCTCAGCCCCAGCATTTT. V and J are TRBV19 and TRBJ1-5; tentative D call: TRBD1 (5 bases). Germline-derived CDR1 and CDR2 are LNHDA and SQIVND (reference sequence). V was trimmed by 7 bases and J by 6 bases, leaving 16 bases between them. The CDR3 sequence is 14 residues long.

CDR3 sequence (DNA): TGTGCCAGCAGTTCCCCGTCCAATGAGCAGTTCTTC. Its protein product is CASSSPSNEQFF. This chain links TRBV6-6 with TRBJ2-1, with D unclear. The CDR3 runs to 12 residues. The V gene's germline CDR1 is MNHNY and CDR2 SVGAGI (reference sequence). The V end lost 4 bases, the J end lost 6 bases, and 7 bases lay between the germline ends.

This rearrangement joins TRBV27 to TRBJ1-5; 10 bases align to TRBD1. Germline lookup yields CDR1 MNHEY and CDR2 SMNVEV (reference sequence). This CDR3 spans 15 amino acids. Trimming removed 6 bases from V and 0 bases from J; junction bases left unmatched: 2. The CDR3 DNA follows: TGTGCCAGCAGGGACAGGGGGATTAGCAATCAGCCCCAGCATTTT. This gives the protein CASRDRGISNQPQHF.